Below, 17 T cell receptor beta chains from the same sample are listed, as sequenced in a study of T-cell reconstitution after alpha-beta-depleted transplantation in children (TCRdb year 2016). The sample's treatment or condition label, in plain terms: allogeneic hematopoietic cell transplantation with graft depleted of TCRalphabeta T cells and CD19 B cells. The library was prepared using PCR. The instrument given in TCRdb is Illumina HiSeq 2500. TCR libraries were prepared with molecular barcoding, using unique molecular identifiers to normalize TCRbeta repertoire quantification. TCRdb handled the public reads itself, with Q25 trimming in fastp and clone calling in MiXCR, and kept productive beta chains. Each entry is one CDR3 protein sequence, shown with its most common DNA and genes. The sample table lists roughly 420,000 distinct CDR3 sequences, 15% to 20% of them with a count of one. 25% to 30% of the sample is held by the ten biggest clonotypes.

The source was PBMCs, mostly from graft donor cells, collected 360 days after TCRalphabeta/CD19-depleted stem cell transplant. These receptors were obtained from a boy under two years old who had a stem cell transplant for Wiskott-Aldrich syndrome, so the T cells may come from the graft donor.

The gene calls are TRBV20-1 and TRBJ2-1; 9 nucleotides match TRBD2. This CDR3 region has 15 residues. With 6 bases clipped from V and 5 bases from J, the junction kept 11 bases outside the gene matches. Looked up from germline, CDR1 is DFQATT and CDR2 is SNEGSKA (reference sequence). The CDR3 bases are TGCAGTGCCCATAGCGGGAGAGGGTTACACAATGAGCAGTTCTTC. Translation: CSAHSGRGLHNEQFF.

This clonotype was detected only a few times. In DNA form, the CDR3 reads TGCAGCGTTGAACAGACAGAACCCTACGAGCAGTACTTC. Translation gives CSVEQTEPYEQYF. The V gene is TRBV29-1, the J gene TRBJ2-7; D possibly corresponds to TRBD1 (5 bases). From germline, CDR1 is SQVTM and CDR2 ANQGSEA. The CDR3 contains 13 residues. The germline V and J ends were trimmed by 2 bases and 2 bases, with 10 bases remaining between them.

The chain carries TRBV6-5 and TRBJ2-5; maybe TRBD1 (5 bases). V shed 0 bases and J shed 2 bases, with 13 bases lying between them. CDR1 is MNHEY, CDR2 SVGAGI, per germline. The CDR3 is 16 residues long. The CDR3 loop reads CASSYSRTLTQETQYF. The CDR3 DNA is TGTGCCAGCAGTTACTCGAGGACACTTACTCAAGAGACCCAGTACTTC.

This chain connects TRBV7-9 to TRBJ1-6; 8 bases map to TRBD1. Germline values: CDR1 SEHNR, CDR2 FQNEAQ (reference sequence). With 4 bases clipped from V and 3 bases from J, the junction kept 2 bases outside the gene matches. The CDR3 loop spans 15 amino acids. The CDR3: CASSSTGGYNSPLHF. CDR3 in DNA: TGTGCCAGCAGCTCCACAGGGGGCTATAATTCACCCCTCCACTTT.

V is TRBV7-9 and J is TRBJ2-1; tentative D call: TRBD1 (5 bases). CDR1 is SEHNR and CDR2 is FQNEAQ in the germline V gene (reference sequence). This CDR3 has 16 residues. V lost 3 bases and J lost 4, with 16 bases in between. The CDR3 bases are TGTGCCAGCAGCTTTGAGACAGCTTATACTTACAATGAGCAGTTCTTC. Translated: CASSFETAYTYNEQFF.

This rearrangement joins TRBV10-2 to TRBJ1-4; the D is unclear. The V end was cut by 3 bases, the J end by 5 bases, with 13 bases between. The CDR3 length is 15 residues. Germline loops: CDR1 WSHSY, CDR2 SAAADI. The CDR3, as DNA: TGCGCCAGCAGTGAATATGGGGTCTTGAATGAAAAACTGTTTTTT. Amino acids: CASSEYGVLNEKLFF.

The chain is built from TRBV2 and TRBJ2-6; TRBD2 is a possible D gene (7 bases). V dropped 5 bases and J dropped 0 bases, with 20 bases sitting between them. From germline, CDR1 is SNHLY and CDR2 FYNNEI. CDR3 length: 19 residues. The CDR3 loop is CASSLVGGAQPSGANVLTF. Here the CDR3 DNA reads TGTGCCAGCAGTTTAGTGGGGGGGGCCCAACCCTCTGGGGCCAACGTCCTGACTTTC.

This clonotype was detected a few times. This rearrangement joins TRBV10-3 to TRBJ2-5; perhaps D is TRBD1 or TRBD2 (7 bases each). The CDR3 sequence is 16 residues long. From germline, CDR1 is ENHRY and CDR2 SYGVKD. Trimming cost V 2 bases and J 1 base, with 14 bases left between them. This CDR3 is CAISEGEGAVQETQYF. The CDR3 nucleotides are TGTGCCATCAGTGAGGGGGAGGGGGCCGTCCAAGAGACCCAGTACTTC.

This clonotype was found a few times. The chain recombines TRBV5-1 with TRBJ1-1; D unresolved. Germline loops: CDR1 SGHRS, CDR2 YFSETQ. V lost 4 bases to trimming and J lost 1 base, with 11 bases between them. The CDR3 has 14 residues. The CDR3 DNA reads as TGCGCCAGCAGCCAACCGGACGGGAACACTGAAGCTTTCTTT. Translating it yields CASSQPDGNTEAFF.

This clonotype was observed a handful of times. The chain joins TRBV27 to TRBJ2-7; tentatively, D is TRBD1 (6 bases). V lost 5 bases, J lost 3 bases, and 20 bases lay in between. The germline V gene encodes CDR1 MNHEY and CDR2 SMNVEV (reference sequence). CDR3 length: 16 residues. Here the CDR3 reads CASSASQGIRFYEQYF. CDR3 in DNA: TGTGCCAGCAGTGCCTCACAGGGAATCCGTTTCTACGAGCAGTACTTC.

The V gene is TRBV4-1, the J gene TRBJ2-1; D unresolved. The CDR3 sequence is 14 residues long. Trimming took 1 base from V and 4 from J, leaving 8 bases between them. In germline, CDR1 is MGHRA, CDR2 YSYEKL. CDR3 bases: TGCGCCAGCAGCCAAGTATCGCTGTACAATGAGCAGTTCTTC. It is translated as CASSQVSLYNEQFF.

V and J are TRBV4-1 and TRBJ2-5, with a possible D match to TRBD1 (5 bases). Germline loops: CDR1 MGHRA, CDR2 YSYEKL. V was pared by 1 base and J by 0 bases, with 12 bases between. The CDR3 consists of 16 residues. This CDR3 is CASSQGAQGYQETQYF. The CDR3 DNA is TGCGCCAGCAGCCAAGGGGCCCAGGGATACCAAGAGACCCAGTACTTC.

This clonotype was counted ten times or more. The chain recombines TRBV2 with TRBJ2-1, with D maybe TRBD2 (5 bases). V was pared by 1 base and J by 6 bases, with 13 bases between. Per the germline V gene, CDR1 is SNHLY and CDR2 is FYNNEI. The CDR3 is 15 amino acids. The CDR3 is CASSEEGLYFNEQFF. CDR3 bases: TGTGCCAGCAGTGAAGAAGGACTGTATTTCAATGAGCAGTTCTTC.

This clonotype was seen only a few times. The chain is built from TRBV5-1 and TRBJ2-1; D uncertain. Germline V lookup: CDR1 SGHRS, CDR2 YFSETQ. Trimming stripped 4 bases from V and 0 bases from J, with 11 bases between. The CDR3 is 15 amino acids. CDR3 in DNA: TGCGCCAGCAGCGACGACCCGAGCTCCTACAATGAGCAGTTCTTC. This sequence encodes CASSDDPSSYNEQFF.

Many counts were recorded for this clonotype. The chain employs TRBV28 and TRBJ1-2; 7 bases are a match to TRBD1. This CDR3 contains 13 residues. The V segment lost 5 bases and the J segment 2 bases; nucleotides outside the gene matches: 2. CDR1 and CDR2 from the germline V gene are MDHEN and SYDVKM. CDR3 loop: CASSRTGNYGYTF. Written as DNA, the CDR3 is TGTGCCAGCAGTCGGACAGGAAACTATGGCTACACCTTC.

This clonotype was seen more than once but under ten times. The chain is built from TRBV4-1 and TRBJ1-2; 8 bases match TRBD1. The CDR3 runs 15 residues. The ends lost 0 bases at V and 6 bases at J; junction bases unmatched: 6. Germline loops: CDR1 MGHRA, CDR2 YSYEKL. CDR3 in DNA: TGCGCCAGCAGCCAAGATGGGGAGGACAGGGATGGCTACACCTTC. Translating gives CASSQDGEDRDGYTF.

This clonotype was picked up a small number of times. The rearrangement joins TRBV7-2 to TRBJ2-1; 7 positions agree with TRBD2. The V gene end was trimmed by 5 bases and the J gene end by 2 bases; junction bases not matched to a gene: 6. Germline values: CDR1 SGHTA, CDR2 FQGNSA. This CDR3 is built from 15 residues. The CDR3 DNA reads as TGTGCCAGCAGCCGTCAGCGGGGCACCTACAATGAGCAGTTCTTC. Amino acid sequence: CASSRQRGTYNEQFF. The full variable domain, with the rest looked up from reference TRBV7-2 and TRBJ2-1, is GAGVSQSPSNKVTEKGKDVELRCDPISGHTALYWYRQSLGQGLEFLIYFQGNSAPDKSGLPSDRFSAERTGGSVSTLTIQRTQQEDSAVYLCASSRQRGTYNEQFFGPGTRLTVL.